This is a list of T cell receptor beta chains from one sample in a study of post-analysis software for immune sequencing data. In TCRdb, the PCR reads were re-called with MiXCR into one record per CDR3 protein. This sample has around 190,000 distinct CDR3 sequences, with over 25% found just once. Sample: blood. Source of these receptors: a girl aged 2 to 17 with multiple sclerosis. Both conserved end residues are part of each CDR3. A D gene is named only where the DNA matches it firmly. Clone size is not always given. Where it is, it says once, few, many or a class for expanded clones.

TGTACCAGCAGCTTAGAGTCCCGACTAGCGGGGAACACAGATACGCAGTATTTT,CTSSLESRLAGNTDTQYF,TRBJ2-3,TRBD2,TRBV13,.,18
TGCGCCAGCAGCTTGGACACAAATGACTATGGCTACACCTTC,CASSLDTNDYGYTF,TRBJ1-2,.,TRBV5-1,many,14
TGTGCCAGCAGTTTGTCGAATTCACCCCTCCACTTT,CASSLSNSPLHF,TRBJ1-6,.,TRBV12-3/TRBV12-4,many,12
TGTGCCAGCAGTTTGGGCAGAAAAGAGACCCAGTTCTTC,CASSLGRKETQFF,TRBJ2-1,.,TRBV27,.,13
TGTGCCAGCAGCCCGCCGTGGGGGGAGAATCAGCCCCAGCATTTT,CASSPPWGENQPQHF,TRBJ1-5,.,TRBV28,.,15
TGTGCCAGCAGCTTGCCACCCGAAGAGACCCAGTACTTC,CASSLPPEETQYF,TRBJ2-5,.,TRBV7-3,many,13
TGTGCCAGCAGCCAAGATCGCAGACTCTATGGCTACACCTTC,CASSQDRRLYGYTF,TRBJ1-2,.,TRBV4-2,.,14
TGCGCCAGCAGCTTAGATTTTAGCGGGGGGGCCTACAATGAGCAGTTCTTC,CASSLDFSGGAYNEQFF,TRBJ2-1,TRBD2,TRBV4-1,.,17
TGCGCCAGCAGCAAGGAGGGTGGGCTCGATGAGCAGTTCTTC,CASSKEGGLDEQFF,TRBJ2-1,.,TRBV4-1,once,14
TGCAGTGCTAAACGGATGAACTACGAGCAGTACTTC,CSAKRMNYEQYF,TRBJ2-7,.,TRBV20-1,few,12
TGTGCCAGCAGTCTAGGGGACAGGGAGACGGATGGCTACACCTTC,CASSLGDRETDGYTF,TRBJ1-2,TRBD1,TRBV28,.,15
TGTGCCAGCAGTACTGCCCTGGAGGGGTACGATGAGCAGTTCTTC,CASSTALEGYDEQFF,TRBJ2-1,.,TRBV5-6,.,15
TGTGCCAGCAGTGAGTCAGGGGCTGCGCCAGATACGCAGTATTTT,CASSESGAAPDTQYF,TRBJ2-3,.,TRBV6-4,few,15
TGCAGTGCGGAGCAATTGTTGGGCCCCTACAATGAGCAGTTTTTC,CSAEQLLGPYNEQFF,TRBJ2-1,.,TRBV20-1,.,15
TGCAGCGTTCAGCAGGGGCGAGGCTACACCTTC,CSVQQGRGYTF,TRBJ1-2,.,TRBV29-1,.,11